Below, 4 T cell receptor beta chains from the same sample are listed, as sequenced in a study of yellow fever vaccine responses in identical twins. MiXCR, run by TCRdb on the RT-PCR reads, gives a single entry per CDR3 protein. The data contain around 860 distinct CDR3 sequences, around nine tenths of them singletons. The sample was T cells from blood (PBMCs), unsorted or a sorted subset (not recorded which), taken before or after yellow fever vaccination (not recorded which). Receptor source: a woman under 30 who received the yellow fever vaccine.

V and J are TRBV4-1 and TRBJ2-2; TRBD2 aligns across 9 bases. V shed 4 bases, J shed 10 bases, and the junction held 4 bases outside the gene matches. The CDR3 runs to 13 residues. CDR1 and CDR2 (germline): MGHRA, YSYEKL. The CDR3 spells CASSLGLAMELFF. The CDR3 DNA sequence: TGCGCCAGCAGCCTAGGACTAGCGATGGAGCTGTTTTTT.

This clonotype appeared once. The V call is TRBV4-3, the J call TRBJ2-7; tentative D call: TRBD2 (5 bases). Germline V gives CDR1 LGHNA, CDR2 YSLEER. The V gene lost 1 base and the J gene lost 5 bases, with 15 bases spanning the gap. The CDR3 has 15 residues. CDR3 DNA: TGCGCCAGCAGCCAAGGGGGAGAATCCTGGGACGAGCAGTACTTC. Its translation: CASSQGGESWDEQYF.

This chain joins TRBV11-1 and TRBJ2-7; 13 bases map to TRBD2. The CDR3 spans 19 residues. The trim removed 1 base at V and 4 bases at J, leaving 13 bases unmatched. The germline CDR1 and CDR2 sequences are SGHAT and FQDESV (reference sequence). The DNA for the CDR3 is TGTGCCAGCAGCTTAGGGACTAGCGGGAGTTACCCCGTCGGGTACGAGCAGTACTTC. Its protein is CASSLGTSGSYPVGYEQYF.

The chain is built from TRBV15 and TRBJ1-4; perhaps TRBD1 as D (5 bases). Trimming pared 3 bases from V and 0 bases from J, leaving 17 bases between. The CDR3 sequence is 18 residues long. Germline-derived CDR1 and CDR2 are LNHNV and YYDKDF (reference sequence). The CDR3 here is CATSRTGTDLATNEKLFF. The CDR3 DNA is TGTGCCACCAGCAGGACCGGGACGGACCTTGCAACTAATGAAAAACTGTTTTTT. Looking up the rest from reference TRBV15 and TRBJ1-4 gives the full variable domain: DAMVIQNPRYQVTQFGKPVTLSCSQTLNHNVMYWYQQKSSQAPKLLFHYYDKDFNNEADTPDNFQSRRPNTSFCFLDIRSPGLGDTAMYLCATSRTGTDLATNEKLFFGSGTQLSVL.